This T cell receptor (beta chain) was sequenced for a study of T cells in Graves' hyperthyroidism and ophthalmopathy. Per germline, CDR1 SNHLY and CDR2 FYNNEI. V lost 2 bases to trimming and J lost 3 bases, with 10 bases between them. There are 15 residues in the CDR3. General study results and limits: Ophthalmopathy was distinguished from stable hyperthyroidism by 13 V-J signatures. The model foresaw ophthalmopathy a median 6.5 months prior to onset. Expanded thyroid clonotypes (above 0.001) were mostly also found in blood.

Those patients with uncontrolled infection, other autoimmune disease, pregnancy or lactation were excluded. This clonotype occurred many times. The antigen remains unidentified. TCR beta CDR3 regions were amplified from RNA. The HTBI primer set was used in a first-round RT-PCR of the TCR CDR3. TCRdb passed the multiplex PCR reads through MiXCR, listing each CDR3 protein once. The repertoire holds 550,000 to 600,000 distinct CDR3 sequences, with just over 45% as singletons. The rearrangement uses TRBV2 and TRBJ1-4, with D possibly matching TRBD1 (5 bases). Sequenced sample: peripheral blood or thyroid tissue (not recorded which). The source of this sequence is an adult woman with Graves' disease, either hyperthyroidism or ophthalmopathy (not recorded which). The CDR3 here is CASSETGGSNEKLFF. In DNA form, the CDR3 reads TGTGCCAGCAGTGAAACGGGGGGGTCTAATGAAAAACTGTTTTTT.